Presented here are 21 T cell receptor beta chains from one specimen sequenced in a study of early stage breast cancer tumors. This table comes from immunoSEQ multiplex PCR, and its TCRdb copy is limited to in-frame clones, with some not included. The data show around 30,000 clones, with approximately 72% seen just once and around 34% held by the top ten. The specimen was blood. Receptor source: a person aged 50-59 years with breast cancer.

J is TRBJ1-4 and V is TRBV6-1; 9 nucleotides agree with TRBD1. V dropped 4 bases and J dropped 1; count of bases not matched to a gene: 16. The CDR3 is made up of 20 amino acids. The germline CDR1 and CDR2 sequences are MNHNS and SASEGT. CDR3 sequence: CASSVKGMTGGEGTNEKLFF. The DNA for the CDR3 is TGTGCCAGCAGTGTCAAAGGTATGACAGGGGGTGAGGGAACTAATGAAAAACTGTTTTTT.

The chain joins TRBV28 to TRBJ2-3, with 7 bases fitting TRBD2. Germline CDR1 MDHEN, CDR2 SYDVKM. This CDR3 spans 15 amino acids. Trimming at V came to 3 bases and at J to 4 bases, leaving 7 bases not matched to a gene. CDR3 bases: TGTGCCAGCAGTTTGAGAGCGGGACCGGCAGATACGCAGTATTTT. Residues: CASSLRAGPADTQYF. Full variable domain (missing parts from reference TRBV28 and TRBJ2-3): DVKVTQSSRYLVKRTGEKVFLECVQDMDHENMFWYRQDPGLGLRLIYFSYDVKMKEKGDIPEGYSVSREKKERFSLILESASTNQTSMYLCASSLRAGPADTQYFGPGTRLTVL.

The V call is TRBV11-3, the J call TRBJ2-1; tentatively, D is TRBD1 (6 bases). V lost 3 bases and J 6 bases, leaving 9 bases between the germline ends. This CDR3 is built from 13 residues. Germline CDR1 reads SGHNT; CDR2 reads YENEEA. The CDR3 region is CASSLTGRNEQFF. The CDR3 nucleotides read TGTGCCAGCAGCTTGACAGGTCGCAATGAGCAGTTCTTC. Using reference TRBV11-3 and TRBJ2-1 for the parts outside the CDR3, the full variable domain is EAGVVQSPRYKIIEKKQPVAFWCNPISGHNTLYWYLQNLGQGPELLIRYENEEAVDDSQLPKDRFSAERLKGVDSTLKIQPAELGDSAVYLCASSLTGRNEQFFGPGTRLTVL.

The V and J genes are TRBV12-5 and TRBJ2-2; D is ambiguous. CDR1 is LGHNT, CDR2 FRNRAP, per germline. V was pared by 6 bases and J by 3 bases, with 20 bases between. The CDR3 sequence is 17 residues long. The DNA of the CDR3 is TGTGCTAGTGGCCCAATTGGAAAGGAGTGGCACACCGGGGAGCTGTTTTTT. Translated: CASGPIGKEWHTGELFF.

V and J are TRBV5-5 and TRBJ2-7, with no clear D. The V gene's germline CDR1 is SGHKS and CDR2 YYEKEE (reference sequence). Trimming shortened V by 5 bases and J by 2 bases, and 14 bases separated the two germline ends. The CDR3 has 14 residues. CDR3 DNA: TGTGCCAGCAGTTACACTCAGGTCCCCTACGAGCAGTACTTC. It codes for CASSYTQVPYEQYF. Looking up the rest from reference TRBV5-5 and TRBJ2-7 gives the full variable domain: DAGVTQSPTHLIKTRGQQVTLRCSPISGHKSVSWYQQVLGQGPQFIFQYYEKEERGRGNFPDRFSARQFPNYSSELNVNALLLGDSALYLCASSYTQVPYEQYFGPGTRLTVT.

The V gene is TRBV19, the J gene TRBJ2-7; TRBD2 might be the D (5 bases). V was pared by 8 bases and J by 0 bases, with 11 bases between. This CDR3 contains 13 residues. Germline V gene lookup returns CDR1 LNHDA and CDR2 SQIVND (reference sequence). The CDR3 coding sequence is TGTGCCAGTGCCGGGGAGCCCTCCTACGAGCAGTACTTC. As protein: CASAGEPSYEQYF.

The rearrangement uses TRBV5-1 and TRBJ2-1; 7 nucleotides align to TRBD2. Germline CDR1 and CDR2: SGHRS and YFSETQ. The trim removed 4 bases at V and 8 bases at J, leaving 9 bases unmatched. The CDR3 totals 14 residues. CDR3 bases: TGCGCCAGCAGCGGAGGGGCGGGAGTTGATGAGCAGTTCTTC. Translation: CASSGGAGVDEQFF. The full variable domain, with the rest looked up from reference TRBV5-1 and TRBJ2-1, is KAGVTQTPRYLIKTRGQQVTLSCSPISGHRSVSWYQQTPGQGLQFLFEYFSETQRNKGNFPGRFSGRQFSNSRSEMNVSTLELGDSALYLCASSGGAGVDEQFFGPGTRLTVL.

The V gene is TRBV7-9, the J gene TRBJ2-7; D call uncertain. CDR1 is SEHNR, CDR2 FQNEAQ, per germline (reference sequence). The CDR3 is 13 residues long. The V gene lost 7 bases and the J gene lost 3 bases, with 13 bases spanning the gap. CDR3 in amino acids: CASKTGLDYEQYF. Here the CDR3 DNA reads TGTGCCAGCAAGACTGGGTTGGACTACGAGCAGTACTTC.

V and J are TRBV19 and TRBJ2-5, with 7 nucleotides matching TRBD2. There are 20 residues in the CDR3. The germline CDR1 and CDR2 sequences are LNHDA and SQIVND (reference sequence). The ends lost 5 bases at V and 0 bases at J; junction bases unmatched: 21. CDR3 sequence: CASSPGGGGRELGYQETQYF. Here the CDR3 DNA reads TGTGCCAGTAGTCCAGGAGGAGGCGGGAGAGAACTGGGGTACCAAGAGACCCAGTACTTC.

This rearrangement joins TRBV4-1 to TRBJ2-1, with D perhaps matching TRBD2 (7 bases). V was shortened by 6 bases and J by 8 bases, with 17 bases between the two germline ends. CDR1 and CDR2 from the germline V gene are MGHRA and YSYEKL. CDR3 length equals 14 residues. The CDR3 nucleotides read TGCGCCAGCAGTCCAAGGGGGGAGGGCGATGAGCAGTTCTTC. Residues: CASSPRGEGDEQFF.

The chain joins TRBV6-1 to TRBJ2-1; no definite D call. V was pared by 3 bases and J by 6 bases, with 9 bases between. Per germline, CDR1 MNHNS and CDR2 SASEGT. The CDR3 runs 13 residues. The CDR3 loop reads CASSDVPGNEQFF. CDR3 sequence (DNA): TGTGCCAGCAGTGATGTCCCGGGCAATGAGCAGTTCTTC.

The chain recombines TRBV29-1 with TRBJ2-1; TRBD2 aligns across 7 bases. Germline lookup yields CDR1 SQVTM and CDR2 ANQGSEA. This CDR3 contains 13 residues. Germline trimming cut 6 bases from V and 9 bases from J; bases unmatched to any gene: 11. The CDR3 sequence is CSVMKAGAIEQFF. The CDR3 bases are TGCAGCGTGATGAAGGCGGGAGCTATTGAGCAGTTCTTC.

In nucleotides, the CDR3 is TGTGCCATCACCGTCGAGCGGCACTATGGCTACACCTTC. Protein: CAITVERHYGYTF. The rearrangement links TRBV7-9 to TRBJ1-2; no reliable D call. CDR1 and CDR2 from the germline V gene are SEHNR and FQNEAQ (reference sequence). This CDR3 region has 13 residues. The ends were cut back, 10 bases at V and 3 bases at J, with 15 bases in the middle.

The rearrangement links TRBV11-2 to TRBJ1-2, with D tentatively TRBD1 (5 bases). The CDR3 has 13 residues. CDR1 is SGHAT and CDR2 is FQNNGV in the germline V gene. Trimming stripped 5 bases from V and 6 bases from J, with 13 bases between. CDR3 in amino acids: CASSLARDHGYTF. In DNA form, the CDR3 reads TGTGCCAGCAGCCTGGCGAGGGACCATGGCTACACCTTC. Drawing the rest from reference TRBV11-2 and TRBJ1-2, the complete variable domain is EAGVAQSPRYKIIEKRQSVAFWCNPISGHATLYWYQQILGQGPKLLIQFQNNGVVDDSQLPKDRFSAERLKGVDSTLKIQPAKLEDSAVYLCASSLARDHGYTFGSGTRLTVV.

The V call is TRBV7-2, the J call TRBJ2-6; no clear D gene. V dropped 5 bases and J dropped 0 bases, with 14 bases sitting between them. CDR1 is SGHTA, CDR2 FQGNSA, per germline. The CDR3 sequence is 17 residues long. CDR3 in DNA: TGTGCCAGCAGCCCGATAAGGGTCCTCTCTGGGGCCAACGTCCTGACTTTC. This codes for CASSPIRVLSGANVLTF.

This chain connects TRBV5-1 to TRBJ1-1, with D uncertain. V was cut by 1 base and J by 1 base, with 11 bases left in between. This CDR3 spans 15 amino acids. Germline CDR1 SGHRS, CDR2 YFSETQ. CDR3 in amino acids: CASSLQSSGNTEAFF. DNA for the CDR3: TGCGCCAGCAGCTTGCAGTCTAGCGGGAACACTGAAGCTTTCTTT.

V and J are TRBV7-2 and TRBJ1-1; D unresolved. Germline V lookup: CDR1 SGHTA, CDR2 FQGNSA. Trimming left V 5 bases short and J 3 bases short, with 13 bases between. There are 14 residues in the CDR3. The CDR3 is CASSTPDGYTEAFF. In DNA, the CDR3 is TGTGCCAGCAGCACACCTGACGGGTACACTGAAGCTTTCTTT.

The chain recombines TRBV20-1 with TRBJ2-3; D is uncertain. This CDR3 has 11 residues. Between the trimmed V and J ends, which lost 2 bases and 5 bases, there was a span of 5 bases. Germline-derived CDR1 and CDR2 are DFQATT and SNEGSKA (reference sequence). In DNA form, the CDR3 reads TGCAGTGCTAGATACGTAGATACGCAGTATTTT. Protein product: CSARYVDTQYF.

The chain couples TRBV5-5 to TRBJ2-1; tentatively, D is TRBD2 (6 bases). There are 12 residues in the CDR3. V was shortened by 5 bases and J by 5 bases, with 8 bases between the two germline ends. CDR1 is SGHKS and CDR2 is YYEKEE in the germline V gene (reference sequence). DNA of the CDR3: TGTGCCAGCAGGAGACTAGACAATGAGCAGTTCTTC. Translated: CASRRLDNEQFF.

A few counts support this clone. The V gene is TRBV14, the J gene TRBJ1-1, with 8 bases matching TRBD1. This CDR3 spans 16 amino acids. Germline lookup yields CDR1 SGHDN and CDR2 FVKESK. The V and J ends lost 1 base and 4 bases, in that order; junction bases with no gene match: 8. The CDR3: CASSQAGDRLGTEAFF. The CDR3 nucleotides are TGTGCCAGCAGCCAAGCTGGGGACAGGCTGGGCACTGAAGCTTTCTTT.

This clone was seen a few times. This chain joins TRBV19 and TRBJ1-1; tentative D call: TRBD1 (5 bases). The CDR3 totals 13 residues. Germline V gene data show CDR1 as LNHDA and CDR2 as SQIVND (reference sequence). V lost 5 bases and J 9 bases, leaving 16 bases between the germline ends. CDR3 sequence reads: CASSPGGDSQAFF. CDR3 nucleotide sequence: TGTGCCAGTAGTCCGGGGGGAGACAGTCAAGCTTTCTTT. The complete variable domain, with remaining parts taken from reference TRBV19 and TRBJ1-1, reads DGGITQSPKYLFRKEGQNVTLSCEQNLNHDAMYWYRQDPGQGLRLIYYSQIVNDFQKGDIAEGYSVSREKKESFPLTVTSAQKNPTAFYLCASSPGGDSQAFFGQGTRLTVV.